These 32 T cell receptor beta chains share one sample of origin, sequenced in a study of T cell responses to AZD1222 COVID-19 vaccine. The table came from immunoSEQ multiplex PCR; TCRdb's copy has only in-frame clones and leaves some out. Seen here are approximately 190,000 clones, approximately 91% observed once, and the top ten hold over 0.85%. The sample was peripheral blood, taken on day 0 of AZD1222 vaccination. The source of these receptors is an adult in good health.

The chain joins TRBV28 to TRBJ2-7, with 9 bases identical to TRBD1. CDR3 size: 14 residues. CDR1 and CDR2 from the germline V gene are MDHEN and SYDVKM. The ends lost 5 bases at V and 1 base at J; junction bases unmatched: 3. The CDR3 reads CASSQTGGSYEQYF. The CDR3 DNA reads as TGTGCCAGCAGTCAGACAGGGGGGTCCTACGAGCAGTACTTC.

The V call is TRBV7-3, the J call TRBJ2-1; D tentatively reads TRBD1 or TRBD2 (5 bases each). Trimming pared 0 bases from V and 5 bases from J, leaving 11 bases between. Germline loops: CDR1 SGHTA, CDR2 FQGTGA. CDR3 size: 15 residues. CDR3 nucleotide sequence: TGTGCCAGCAGCTTAACCGGCCGGGACGACAATGAGCAGTTCTTC. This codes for CASSLTGRDDNEQFF.

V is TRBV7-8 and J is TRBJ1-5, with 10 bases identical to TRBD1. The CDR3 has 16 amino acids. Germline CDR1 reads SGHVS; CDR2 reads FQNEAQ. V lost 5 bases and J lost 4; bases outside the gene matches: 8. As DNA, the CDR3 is TGTGCCAGCAGCACCCGACAGGGGGCAGGGAATCAGCCCCAGCATTTT. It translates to CASSTRQGAGNQPQHF.

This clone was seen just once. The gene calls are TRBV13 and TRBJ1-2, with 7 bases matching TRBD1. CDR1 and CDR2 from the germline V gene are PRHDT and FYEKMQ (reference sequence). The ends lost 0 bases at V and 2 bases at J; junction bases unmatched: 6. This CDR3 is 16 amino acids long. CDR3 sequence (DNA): TGTGCCAGCAGCTTAGGCCCCCAGACAGGGAACTATGGCTACACCTTC. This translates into CASSLGPQTGNYGYTF.

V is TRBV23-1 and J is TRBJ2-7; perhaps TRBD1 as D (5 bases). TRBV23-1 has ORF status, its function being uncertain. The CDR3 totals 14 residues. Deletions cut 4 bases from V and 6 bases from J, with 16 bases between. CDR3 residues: CASSRRRVGVEQYF. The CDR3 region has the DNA TGCGCCAGCAGTCGTCGCAGGGTAGGAGTCGAGCAGTACTTC.

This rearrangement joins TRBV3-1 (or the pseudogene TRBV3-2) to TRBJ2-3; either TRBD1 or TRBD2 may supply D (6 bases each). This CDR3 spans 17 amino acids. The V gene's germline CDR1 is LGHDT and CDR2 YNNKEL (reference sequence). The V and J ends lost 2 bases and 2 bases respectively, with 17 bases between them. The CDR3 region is CASSQNPGADITDTQYF. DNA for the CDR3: TGTGCCAGCAGCCAAAATCCGGGGGCAGATATCACAGATACGCAGTATTTT.

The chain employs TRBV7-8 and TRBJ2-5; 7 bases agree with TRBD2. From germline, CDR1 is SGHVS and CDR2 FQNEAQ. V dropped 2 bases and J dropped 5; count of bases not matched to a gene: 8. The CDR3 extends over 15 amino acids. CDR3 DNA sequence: TGTGCCAGCAGCTTAAGGCCTAGCGGAGGGGAGACCCAGTACTTC. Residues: CASSLRPSGGETQYF.

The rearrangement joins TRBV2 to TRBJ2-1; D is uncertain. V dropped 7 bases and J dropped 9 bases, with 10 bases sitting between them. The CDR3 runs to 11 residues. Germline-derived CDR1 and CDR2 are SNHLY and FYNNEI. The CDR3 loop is CASNTRFEQFF. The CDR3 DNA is TGTGCCAGCAACACCCGGTTTGAGCAGTTCTTC.

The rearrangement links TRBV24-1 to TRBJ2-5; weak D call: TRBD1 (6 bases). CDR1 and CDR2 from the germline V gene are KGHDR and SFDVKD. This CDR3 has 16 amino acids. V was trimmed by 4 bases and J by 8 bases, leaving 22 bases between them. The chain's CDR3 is CATSEKSGAPQKTQYF. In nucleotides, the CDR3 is TGTGCCACCAGTGAAAAATCAGGGGCCCCCCAAAAAACCCAGTACTTC.

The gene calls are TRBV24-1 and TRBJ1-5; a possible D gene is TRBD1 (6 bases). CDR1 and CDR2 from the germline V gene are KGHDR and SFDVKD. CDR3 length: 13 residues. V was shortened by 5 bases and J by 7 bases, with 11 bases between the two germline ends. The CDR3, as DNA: TGTGCCACCAGTGCCTCAGGGGAACAGCCCCAGCATTTT. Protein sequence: CATSASGEQPQHF.

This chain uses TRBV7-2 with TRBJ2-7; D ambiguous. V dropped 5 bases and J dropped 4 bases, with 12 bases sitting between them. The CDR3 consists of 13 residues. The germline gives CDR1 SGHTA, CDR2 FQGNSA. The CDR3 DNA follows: TGTGCCAGCAGCCCATCCTCCGGTTACGAGCAGTACTTC. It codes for CASSPSSGYEQYF.

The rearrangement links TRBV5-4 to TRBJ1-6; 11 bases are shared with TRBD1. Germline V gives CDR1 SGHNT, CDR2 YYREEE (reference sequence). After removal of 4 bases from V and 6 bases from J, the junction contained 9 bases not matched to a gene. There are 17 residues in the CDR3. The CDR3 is CASSPEGTGGSNSPLHF. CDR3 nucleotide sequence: TGTGCCAGCAGCCCCGAGGGGACAGGGGGATCTAATTCACCCCTCCACTTT.

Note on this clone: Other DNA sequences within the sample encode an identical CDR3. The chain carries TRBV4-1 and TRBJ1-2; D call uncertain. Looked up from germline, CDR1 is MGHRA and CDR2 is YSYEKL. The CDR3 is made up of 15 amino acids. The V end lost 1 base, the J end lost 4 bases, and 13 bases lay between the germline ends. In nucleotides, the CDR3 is TGCGCCAGCAGCCAAGTTGGAATGGGAACCTATGGCTACACCTTC. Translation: CASSQVGMGTYGYTF.

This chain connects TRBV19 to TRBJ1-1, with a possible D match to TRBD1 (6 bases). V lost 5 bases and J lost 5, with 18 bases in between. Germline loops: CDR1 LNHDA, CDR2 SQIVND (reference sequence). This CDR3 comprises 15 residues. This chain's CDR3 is CASSPQQGGGTEAFF. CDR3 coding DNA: TGTGCCAGTAGTCCACAACAGGGAGGAGGGACTGAAGCTTTCTTT.

The CDR3 sequence is CATSDGRGNEQFF. In nucleotides, the CDR3 is TGTGCCACCAGTGACGGCAGGGGGAATGAGCAGTTCTTC. The chain couples TRBV24-1 to TRBJ2-1; 7 bases map to TRBD1. Germline CDR1 is KGHDR and CDR2 is SFDVKD. V gave up 4 bases and J gave up 7 bases; unmatched junction bases: 3. The CDR3 is 13 amino acids.

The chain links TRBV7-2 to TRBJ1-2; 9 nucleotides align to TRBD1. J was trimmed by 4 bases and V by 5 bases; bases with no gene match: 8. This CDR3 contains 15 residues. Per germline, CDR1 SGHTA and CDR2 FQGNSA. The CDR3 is CASSAGTGIVYGYTF. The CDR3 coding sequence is TGTGCCAGCAGCGCTGGGACAGGGATTGTCTATGGCTACACCTTC.

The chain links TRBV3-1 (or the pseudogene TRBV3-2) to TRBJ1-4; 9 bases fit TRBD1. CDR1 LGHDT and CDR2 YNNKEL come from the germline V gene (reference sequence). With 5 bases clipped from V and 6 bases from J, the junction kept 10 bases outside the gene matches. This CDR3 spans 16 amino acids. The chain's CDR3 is CASSEFYRGLDEKLFF. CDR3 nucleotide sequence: TGTGCCAGCAGCGAATTCTACAGGGGGCTAGATGAAAAACTGTTTTTT.

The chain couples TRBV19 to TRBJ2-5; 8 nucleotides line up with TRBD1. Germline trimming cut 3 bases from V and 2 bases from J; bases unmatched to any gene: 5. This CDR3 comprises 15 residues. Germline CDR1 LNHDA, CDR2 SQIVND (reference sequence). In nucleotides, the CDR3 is TGTGCCAGTAGTATTGCGGACAGGGCTCAAGAGACCCAGTACTTC. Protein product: CASSIADRAQETQYF.

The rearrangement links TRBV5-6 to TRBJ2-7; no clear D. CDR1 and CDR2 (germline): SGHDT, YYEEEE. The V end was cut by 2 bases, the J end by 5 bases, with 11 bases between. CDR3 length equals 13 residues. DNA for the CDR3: TGTGCCAGCAGCTTTTTACAGACCGACGAGCAGTACTTC. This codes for CASSFLQTDEQYF.

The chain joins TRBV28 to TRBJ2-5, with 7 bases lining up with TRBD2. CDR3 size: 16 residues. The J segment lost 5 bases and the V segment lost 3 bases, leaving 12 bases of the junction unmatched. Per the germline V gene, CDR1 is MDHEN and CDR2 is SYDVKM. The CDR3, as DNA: TGTGCCAGCAGTTTCGCCCTTAGCGGGCTCGGCGAGACCCAGTACTTC. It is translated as CASSFALSGLGETQYF.

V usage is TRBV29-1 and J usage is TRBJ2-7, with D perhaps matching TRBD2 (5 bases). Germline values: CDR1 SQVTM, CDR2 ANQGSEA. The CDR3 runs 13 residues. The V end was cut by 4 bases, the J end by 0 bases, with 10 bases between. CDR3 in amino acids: CSVVASNSYEQYF. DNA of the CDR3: TGCAGCGTTGTAGCGAGCAACTCCTACGAGCAGTACTTC.

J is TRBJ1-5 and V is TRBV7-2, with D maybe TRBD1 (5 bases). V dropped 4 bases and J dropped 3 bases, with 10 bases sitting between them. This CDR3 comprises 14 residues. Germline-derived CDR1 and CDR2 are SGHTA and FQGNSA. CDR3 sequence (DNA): TGTGCCAGCAGCTCATGGGGGAACAATCAGCCCCAGCATTTT. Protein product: CASSSWGNNQPQHF.

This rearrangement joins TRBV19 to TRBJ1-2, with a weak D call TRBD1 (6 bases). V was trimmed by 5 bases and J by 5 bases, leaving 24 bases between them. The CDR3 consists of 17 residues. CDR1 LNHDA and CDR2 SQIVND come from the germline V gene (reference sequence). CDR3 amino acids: CASSSKGGFFPPYGYTF. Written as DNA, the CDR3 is TGTGCCAGTAGTTCCAAGGGGGGCTTTTTTCCTCCTTATGGCTACACCTTC.

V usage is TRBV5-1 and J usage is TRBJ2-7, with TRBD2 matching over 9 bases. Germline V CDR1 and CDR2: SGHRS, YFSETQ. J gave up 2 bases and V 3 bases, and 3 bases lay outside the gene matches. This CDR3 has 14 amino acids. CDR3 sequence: CASSSTSGTYEQYF. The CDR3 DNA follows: TGCGCCAGCAGCTCGACTAGCGGAACCTACGAGCAGTACTTC.

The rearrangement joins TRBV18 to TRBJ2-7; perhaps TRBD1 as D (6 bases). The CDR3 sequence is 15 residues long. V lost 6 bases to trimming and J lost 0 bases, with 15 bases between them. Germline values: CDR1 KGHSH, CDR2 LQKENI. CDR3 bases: TGTGCCAGCTCGCCAACAGGGAGCCTCTCCTACGAGCAGTACTTC. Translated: CASSPTGSLSYEQYF.

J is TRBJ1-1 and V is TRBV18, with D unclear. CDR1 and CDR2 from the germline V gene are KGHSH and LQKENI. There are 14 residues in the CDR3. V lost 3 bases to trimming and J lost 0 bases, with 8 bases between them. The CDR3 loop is CASSPQELNTEAFF. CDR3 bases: TGTGCCAGCTCACCCCAGGAACTGAACACTGAAGCTTTCTTT. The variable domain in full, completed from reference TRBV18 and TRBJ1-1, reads NAGVMQNPRHLVRRRGQEARLRCSPMKGHSHVYWYRQLPEEGLKFMVYLQKENIIDESGMPKERFSAEFPKEGPSILRIQQVVRGDSAAYFCASSPQELNTEAFFGQGTRLTVV.

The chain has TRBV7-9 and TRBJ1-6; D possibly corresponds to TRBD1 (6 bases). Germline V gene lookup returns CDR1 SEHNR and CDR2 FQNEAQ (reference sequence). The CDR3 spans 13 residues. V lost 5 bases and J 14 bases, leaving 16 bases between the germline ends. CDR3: CASSPGGPVALHF. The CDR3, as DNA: TGTGCCAGCAGCCCTGGGGGGCCCGTAGCCCTCCACTTT.

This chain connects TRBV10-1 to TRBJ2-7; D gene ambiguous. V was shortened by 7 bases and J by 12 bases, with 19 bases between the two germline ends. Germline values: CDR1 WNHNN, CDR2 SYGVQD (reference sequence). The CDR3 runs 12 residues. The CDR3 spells CASTTEGGRWYF. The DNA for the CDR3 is TGCGCCAGCACTACGGAAGGTGGGCGGTGGTACTTC.

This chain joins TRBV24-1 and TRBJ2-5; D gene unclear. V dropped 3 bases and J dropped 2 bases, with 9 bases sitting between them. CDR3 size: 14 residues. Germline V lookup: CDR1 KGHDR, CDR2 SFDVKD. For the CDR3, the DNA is TGTGCCACCAGTGATATCGGAGCACAAGAGACCCAGTACTTC. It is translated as CATSDIGAQETQYF.

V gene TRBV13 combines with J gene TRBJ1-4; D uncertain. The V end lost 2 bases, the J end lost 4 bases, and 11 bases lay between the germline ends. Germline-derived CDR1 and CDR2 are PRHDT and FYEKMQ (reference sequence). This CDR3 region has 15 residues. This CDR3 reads CASSLRVSNNEKLFF. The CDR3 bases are TGTGCCAGCAGCTTACGGGTCAGTAATAATGAAAAACTGTTTTTT.

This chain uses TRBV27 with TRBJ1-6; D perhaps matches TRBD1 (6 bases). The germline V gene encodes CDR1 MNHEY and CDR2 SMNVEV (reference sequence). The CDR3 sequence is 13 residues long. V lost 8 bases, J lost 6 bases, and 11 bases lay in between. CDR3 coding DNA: TGTGCCAGCCGGACAGTTTCTAATTCACCCCTCCACTTT. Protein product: CASRTVSNSPLHF.

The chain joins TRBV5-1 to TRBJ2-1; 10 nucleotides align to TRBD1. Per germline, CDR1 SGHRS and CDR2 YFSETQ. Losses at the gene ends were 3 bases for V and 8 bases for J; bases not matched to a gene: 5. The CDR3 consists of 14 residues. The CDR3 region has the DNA TGCGCCAGCAGCTCGGGACAGGGGTACCATGAGCAGTTCTTC. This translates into CASSSGQGYHEQFF.